This entry lists 7 T cell receptor beta chains sequenced from one sample in a study of cytomegalovirus exposure and HLA in healthy donors (dated by TCRdb to about 2017). Library generation was performed with the immunoSEQ multiplex PCR assay. The multiplex PCR relied on a mix of 60 forward primers for TCR Vbeta segments and 13 reverse primers for TCR Jbeta segments. This is the immuneACCESS table as TCRdb keeps it, with only in-frame sequences that have V and J called. A part of the clones is gone; compared with another copy, unresolved V genes explain less than half, and the rest is unexplained. Here the sample has some 170,000 clones; approximately 80% occur a single time. 3.7% of the sample rests with the top ten. Sequencing was performed on PBMCs. The source of these receptors is a man in his thirties or forties in good health and CMV-seropositive.

The chain recombines TRBV5-4 with TRBJ2-1; 10 bases fit TRBD1. Germline V gene lookup returns CDR1 SGHNT and CDR2 YYREEE (reference sequence). V gave up 0 bases and J gave up 4 bases; unmatched junction bases: 4. The CDR3 runs to 16 residues. The CDR3 protein is CASSLEGTGVYNEQFF. The CDR3 bases are TGTGCCAGCAGCTTGGAAGGGACAGGGGTTTACAATGAGCAGTTCTTC.

The rearrangement uses TRBV7-9 and TRBJ2-3, with TRBD2 matching 13 bases. Germline V lookup: CDR1 SEHNR, CDR2 FQNEAQ (reference sequence). J was trimmed by 4 bases and V by 5 bases; bases with no gene match: 6. The CDR3 sequence is 16 residues long. CDR3 nucleotide sequence: TGTGCCAGCAGCCCAACTAGCGGGGGGGCCCCAGATACGCAGTATTTT. This gives the protein CASSPTSGGAPDTQYF.

The chain combines TRBV4-1 with TRBJ1-1, with D possibly matching TRBD1 (5 bases). The V and J ends lost 1 base and 3 bases respectively, with 9 bases between them. Looked up from germline, CDR1 is MGHRA and CDR2 is YSYEKL. There are 14 residues in the CDR3. In DNA, the CDR3 is TGCGCCAGCAGCCAAGGTGGGGCCTACACTGAAGCTTTCTTT. Protein: CASSQGGAYTEAFF.

The chain couples TRBV4-1 to TRBJ1-1; D is possibly TRBD1 (5 bases). Germline CDR1 and CDR2: MGHRA and YSYEKL. The CDR3 totals 17 residues. V lost 0 bases, J lost 4 bases, and 18 bases lay in between. The CDR3 reads CASSQEGWGVALTEAFF. The CDR3 nucleotides are TGCGCCAGCAGCCAAGAGGGATGGGGGGTGGCTCTCACTGAAGCTTTCTTT.

The J gene is TRBJ2-1, the V gene TRBV7-9; TRBD1 aligns across 11 bases. Germline lookup yields CDR1 SEHNR and CDR2 FQNEAQ (reference sequence). The CDR3 spans 15 residues. J lost 7 bases, V lost 5 bases, and 7 bases had no gene match. CDR3 sequence reads: CASSVTGTGGNEQFF. DNA for the CDR3: TGTGCCAGCAGCGTAACCGGGACAGGGGGAAATGAGCAGTTCTTC. The whole variable domain, filled in from reference TRBV7-9 and TRBJ2-1, reads DTGVSQNPRHKITKRGQNVTFRCDPISEHNRLYWYRQTLGQGPEFLTYFQNEAQLEKSRLLSDRFSAERPKGSFSTLEIQRTEQGDSAMYLCASSVTGTGGNEQFFGPGTRLTVL.

The chain joins TRBV5-1 to TRBJ2-1, with D hard to call. V lost 0 bases to trimming and J lost 12 bases, with 13 bases between them. CDR3 length: 13 amino acids. Germline V gene lookup returns CDR1 SGHRS and CDR2 YFSETQ. The CDR3 loop reads CASSLVPTAGQFF. The CDR3 coding sequence is TGCGCCAGCAGCTTGGTTCCTACTGCCGGGCAGTTCTTC.

This rearrangement joins TRBV25-1 to TRBJ2-7; possibly TRBD1 for D (6 bases). V gave up 6 bases and J gave up 6 bases, with 15 bases separating them. Per the germline V gene, CDR1 is MGHDK and CDR2 is SYGVNS. The CDR3 consists of 13 residues. The CDR3 sequence is CASRPGEFAEQYF. The CDR3 DNA reads TGTGCCAGCAGGCCAGGGGAGTTTGCCGAGCAGTACTTC.